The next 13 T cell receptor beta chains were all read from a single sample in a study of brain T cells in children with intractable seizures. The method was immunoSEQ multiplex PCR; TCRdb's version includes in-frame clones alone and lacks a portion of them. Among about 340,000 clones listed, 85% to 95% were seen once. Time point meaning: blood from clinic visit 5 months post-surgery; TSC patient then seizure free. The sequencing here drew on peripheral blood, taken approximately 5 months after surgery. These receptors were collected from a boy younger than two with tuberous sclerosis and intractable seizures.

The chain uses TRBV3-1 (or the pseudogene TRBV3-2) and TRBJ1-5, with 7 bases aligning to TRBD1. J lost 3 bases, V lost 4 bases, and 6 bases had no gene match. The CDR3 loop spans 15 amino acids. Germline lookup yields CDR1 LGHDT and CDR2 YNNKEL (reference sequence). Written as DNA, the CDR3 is TGTGCCAGCAGCCGTGACAGGGCTGACAATCAGCCCCAGCATTTT. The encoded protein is CASSRDRADNQPQHF.

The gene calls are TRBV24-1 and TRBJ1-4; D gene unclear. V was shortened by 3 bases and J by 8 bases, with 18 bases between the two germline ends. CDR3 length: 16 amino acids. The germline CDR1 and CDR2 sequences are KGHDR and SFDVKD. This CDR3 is CATSDPSDGKVEKLFF. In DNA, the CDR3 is TGTGCCACCAGTGATCCGTCGGATGGGAAGGTCGAAAAACTGTTTTTT.

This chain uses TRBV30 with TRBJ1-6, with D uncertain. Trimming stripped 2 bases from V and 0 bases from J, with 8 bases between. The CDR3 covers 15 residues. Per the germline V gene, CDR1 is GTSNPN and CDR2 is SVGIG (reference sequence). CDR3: CAWSRQSSYNSPLHF. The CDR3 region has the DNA TGTGCCTGGAGTCGGCAGAGCTCCTATAATTCACCCCTCCACTTT.

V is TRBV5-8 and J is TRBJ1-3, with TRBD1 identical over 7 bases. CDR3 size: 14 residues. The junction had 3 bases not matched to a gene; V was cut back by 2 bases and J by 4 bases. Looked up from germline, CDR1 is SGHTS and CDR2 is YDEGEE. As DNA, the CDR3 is TGTGCCAGCAGCTTTACAGGGGTAGGAAACACCATATATTTT. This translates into CASSFTGVGNTIYF.

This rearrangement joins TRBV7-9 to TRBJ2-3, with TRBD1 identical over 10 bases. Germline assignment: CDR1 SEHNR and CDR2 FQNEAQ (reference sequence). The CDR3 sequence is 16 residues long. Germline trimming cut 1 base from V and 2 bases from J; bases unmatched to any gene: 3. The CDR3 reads CASSLGTGGITDTQYF. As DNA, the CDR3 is TGTGCCAGCAGCTTAGGGACAGGGGGAATCACAGATACGCAGTATTTT.

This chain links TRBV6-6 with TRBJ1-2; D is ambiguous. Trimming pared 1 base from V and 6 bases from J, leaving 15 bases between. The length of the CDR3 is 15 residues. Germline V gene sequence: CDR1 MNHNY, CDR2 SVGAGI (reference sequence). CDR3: CASSYLPKGIDGYTF. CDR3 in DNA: TGTGCCAGCAGTTACTTGCCCAAAGGAATAGATGGCTACACCTTC.

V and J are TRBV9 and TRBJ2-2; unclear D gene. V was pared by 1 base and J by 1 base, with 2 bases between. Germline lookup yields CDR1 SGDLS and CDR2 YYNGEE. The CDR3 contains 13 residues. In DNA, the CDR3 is TGTGCCAGCAGCGTACGGAACACCGGGGAGCTGTTTTTT. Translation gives CASSVRNTGELFF. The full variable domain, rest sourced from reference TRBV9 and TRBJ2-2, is DSGVTQTPKHLITATGQRVTLRCSPRSGDLSVYWYQQSLDQGLQFLIQYYNGEERAKGNILERFSAQQFPDLHSELNLSSLELGDSALYFCASSVRNTGELFFGEGSRLTVL.

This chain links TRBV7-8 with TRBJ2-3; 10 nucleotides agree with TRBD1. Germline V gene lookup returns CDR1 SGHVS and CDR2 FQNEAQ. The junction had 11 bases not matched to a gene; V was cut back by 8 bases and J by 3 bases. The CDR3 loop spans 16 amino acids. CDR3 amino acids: CASRTADRGRTDTQYF. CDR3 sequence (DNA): TGTGCCAGCCGGACCGCGGACAGGGGGAGGACAGATACGCAGTATTTT.

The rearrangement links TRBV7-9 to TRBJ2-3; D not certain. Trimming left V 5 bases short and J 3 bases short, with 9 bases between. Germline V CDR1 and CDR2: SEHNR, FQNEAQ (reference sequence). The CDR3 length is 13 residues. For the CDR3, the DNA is TGTGCCAGCAGCACCGCTCTAACAGATACGCAGTATTTT. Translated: CASSTALTDTQYF.

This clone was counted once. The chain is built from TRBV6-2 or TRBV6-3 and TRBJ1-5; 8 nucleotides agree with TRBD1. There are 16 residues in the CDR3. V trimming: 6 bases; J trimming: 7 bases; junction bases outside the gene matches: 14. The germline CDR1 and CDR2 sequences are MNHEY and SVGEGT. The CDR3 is CASSPGTGRGRQPQHF. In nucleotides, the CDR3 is TGTGCCAGCAGCCCCGGGACAGGCAGGGGGAGACAGCCCCAGCATTTT.

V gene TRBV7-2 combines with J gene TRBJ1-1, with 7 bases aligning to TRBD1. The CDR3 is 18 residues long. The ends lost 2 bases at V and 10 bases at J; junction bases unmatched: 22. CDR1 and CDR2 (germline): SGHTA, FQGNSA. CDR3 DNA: TGTGCCAGCAGCTTAAGAGGGCGCCGGGACAGCTTCTCAGTCGGAGCTTTCTTT. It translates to CASSLRGRRDSFSVGAFF.

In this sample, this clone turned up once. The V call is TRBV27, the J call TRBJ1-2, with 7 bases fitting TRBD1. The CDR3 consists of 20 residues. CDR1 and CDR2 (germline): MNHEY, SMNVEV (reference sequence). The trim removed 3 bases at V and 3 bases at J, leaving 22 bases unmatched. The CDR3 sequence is CASSFKRARQGIQDDYGYTF. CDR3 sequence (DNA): TGTGCCAGCAGTTTTAAAAGAGCTCGACAGGGTATTCAGGATGACTATGGCTACACCTTC.

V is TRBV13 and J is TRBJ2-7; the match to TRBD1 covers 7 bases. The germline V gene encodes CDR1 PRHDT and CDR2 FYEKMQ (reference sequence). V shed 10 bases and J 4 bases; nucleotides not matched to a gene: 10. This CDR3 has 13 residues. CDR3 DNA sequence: TGTGCCACAGGGACAGACCTTTCTTACGAGCAGTACTTC. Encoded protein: CATGTDLSYEQYF.